This T cell receptor (beta chain) was profiled in a study of cytomegalovirus exposure and HLA in healthy donors. General study findings and limits: Altogether, 150 to 200 TCR beta chains were recorded as cytomegalovirus-associated. Researchers left out some V segments, among them TRBV6-2 and TRBV6-3, as indistinguishable.

The table lists this clone with a count of one. Its antigen is undetermined. It was with 60 Vbeta and 13 Jbeta primers that the PCR ran. Produced via immunoSEQ multiplex PCR; TCRdb's table is partial and in-frame only. In the table there are about 140,000 clones, over 60% of which are singletons. With 7 bases clipped from V and 9 bases from J, the junction kept 9 bases outside the gene matches. CDR1 and CDR2 from the germline V gene are MNHEY and SVGAGI. The CDR3 length is 14 residues. This chain joins TRBV6-5 and TRBJ2-1, with 10 bases that match TRBD2. The receptor comes from a man aged 40-50 years in good health and CMV-seronegative. Sequenced: PBMCs. CDR3 region: CASKEGLAYFEQFF. The CDR3 nucleotides are TGTGCCAGCAAAGAGGGACTAGCGTACTTTGAGCAGTTCTTC.